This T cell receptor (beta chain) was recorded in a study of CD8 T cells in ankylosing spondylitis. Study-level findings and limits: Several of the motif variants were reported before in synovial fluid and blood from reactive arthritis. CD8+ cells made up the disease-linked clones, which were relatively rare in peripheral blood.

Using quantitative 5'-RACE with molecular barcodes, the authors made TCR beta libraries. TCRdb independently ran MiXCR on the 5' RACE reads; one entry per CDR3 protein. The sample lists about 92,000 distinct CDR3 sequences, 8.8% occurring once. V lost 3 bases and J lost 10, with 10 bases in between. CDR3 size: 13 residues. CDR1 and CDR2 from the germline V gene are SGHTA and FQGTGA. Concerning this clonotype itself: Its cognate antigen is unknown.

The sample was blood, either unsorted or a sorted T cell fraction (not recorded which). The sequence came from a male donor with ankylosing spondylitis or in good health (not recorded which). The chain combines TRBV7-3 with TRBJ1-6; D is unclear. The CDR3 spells CASSFNAGSPLHF. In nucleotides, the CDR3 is TGTGCCAGCAGCTTCAATGCGGGCTCACCCCTCCACTTT.